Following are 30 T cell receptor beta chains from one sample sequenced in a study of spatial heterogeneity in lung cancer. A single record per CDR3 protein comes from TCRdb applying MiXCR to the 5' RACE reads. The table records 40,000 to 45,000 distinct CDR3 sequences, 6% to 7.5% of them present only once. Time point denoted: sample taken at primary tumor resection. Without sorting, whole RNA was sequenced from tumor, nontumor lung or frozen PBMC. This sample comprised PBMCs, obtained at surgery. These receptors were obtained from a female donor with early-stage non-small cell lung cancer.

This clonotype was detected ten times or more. The CDR3 DNA follows: TGCAGTGCTAGCCTTCCCCGCTCCGGGGAGCTGTTTTTT. Translation: CSASLPRSGELFF. This chain connects TRBV20-1 to TRBJ2-2; D gene ambiguous. V was clipped by 3 bases and J by 6 bases, with 11 bases between them. CDR3 length: 13 amino acids. Per germline, CDR1 DFQATT and CDR2 SNEGSKA (reference sequence).

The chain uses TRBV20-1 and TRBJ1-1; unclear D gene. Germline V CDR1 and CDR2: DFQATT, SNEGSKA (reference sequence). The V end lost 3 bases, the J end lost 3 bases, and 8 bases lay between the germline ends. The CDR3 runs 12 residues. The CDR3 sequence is CSASESYTEAFF. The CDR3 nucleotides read TGCAGTGCTAGTGAGTCTTACACTGAAGCTTTCTTT.

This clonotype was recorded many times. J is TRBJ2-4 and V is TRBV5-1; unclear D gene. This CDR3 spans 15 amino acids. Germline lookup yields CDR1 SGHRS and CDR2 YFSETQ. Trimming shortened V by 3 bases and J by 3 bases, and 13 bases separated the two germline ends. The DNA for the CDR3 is TGCGCCAGCAGCTCCATGGGCCCGGACAAAAACATTCAGTACTTC. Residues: CASSSMGPDKNIQYF.

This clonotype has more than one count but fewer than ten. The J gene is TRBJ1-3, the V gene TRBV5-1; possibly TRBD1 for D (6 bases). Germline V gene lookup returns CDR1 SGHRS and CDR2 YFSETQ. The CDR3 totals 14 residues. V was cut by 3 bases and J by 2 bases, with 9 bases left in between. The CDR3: CASSSGQPGNTIYF. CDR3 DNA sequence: TGCGCCAGCAGCTCGGGACAACCTGGAAACACCATATATTTT.

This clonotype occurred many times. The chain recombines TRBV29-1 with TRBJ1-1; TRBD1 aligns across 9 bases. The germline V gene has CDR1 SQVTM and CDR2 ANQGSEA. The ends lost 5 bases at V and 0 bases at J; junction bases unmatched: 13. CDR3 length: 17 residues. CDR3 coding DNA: TGCAGCGTTAGGACAGGGGTCCTGAGCGGCTTGAACACTGAAGCTTTCTTT. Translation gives CSVRTGVLSGLNTEAFF.

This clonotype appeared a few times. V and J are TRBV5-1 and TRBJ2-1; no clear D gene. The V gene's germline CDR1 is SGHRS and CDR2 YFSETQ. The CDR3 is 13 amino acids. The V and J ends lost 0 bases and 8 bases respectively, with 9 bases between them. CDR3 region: CASSLDNLDEQFF. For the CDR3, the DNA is TGCGCCAGCAGCTTGGACAACTTAGATGAGCAGTTCTTC.

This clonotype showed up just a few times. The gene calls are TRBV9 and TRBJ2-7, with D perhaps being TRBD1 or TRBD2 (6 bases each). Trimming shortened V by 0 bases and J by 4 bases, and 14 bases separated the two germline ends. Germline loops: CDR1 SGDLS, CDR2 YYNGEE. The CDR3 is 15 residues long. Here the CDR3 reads CASSVDGRGLYEQYF. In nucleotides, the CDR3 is TGTGCCAGCAGCGTAGATGGCAGGGGACTTTACGAGCAGTACTTC.

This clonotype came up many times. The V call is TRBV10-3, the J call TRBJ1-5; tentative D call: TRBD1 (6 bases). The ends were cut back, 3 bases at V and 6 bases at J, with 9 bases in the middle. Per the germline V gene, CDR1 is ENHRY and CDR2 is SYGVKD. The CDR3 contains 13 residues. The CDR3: CAISDTGRQPQHF. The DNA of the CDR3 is TGTGCCATCAGTGATACAGGGCGTCAGCCCCAGCATTTT.

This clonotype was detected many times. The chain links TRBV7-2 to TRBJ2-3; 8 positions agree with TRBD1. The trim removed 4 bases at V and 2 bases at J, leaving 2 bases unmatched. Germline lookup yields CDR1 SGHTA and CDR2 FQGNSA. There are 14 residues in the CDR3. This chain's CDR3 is CASSSQGATDTQYF. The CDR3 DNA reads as TGTGCCAGCAGCTCCCAGGGGGCCACAGATACGCAGTATTTT.

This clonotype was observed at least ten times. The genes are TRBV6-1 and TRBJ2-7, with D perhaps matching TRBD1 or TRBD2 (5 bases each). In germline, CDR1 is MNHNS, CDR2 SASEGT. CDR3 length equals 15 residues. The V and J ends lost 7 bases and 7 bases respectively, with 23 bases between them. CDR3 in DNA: TGTGCCAGCATTATCCGGGACCCCGGGTCGGGGGAGCAGTACTTC. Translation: CASIIRDPGSGEQYF.

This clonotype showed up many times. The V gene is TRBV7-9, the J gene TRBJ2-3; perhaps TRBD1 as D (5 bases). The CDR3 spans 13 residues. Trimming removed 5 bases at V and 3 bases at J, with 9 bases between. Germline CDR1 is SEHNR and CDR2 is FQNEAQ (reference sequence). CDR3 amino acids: CASSARQTDTQYF. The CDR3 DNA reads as TGTGCCAGCAGCGCCAGACAGACAGATACGCAGTATTTT. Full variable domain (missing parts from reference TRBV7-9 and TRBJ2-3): DTGVSQNPRHKITKRGQNVTFRCDPISEHNRLYWYRQTLGQGPEFLTYFQNEAQLEKSRLLSDRFSAERPKGSFSTLEIQRTEQGDSAMYLCASSARQTDTQYFGPGTRLTVL.

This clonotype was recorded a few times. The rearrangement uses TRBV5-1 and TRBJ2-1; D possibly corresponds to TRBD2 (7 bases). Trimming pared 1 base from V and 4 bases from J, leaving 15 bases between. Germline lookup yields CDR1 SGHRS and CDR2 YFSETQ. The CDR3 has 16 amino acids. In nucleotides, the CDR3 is TGCGCCAGCAGCTTGTATCGGGGGGCAACTTACAATGAGCAGTTCTTC. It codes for CASSLYRGATYNEQFF.

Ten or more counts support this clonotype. In DNA form, the CDR3 reads TGTGCCAGCAGCTTGGAGGGAGGGGGCGCATATACGCAGTATTTT. Protein sequence: CASSLEGGGAYTQYF. The chain joins TRBV7-2 to TRBJ2-3; TRBD1 or TRBD2 may be the D gene (7 bases each). V was trimmed by 3 bases and J by 7 bases, leaving 17 bases between them. Germline V CDR1 and CDR2: SGHTA, FQGNSA. CDR3 length: 15 residues.

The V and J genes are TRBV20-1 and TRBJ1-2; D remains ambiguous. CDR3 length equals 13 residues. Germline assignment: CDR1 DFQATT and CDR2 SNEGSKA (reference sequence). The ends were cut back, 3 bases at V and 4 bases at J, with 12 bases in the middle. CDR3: CSARTGEGYGYTF. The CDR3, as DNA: TGCAGTGCTAGGACCGGGGAGGGCTATGGCTACACCTTC.

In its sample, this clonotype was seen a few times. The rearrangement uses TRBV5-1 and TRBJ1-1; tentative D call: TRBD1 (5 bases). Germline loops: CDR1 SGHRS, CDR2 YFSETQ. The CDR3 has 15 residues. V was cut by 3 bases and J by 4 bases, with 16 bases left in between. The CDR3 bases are TGCGCCAGCAGCTGGGCCAGGGCGCAGAGCACTGAAGCTTTCTTT. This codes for CASSWARAQSTEAFF.

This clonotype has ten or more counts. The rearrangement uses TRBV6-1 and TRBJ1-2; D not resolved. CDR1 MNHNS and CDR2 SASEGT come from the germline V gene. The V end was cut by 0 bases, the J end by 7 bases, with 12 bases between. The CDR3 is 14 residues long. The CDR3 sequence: CASSEADGRGGYTF. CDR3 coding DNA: TGTGCCAGCAGTGAAGCGGACGGGAGAGGTGGCTACACCTTC.

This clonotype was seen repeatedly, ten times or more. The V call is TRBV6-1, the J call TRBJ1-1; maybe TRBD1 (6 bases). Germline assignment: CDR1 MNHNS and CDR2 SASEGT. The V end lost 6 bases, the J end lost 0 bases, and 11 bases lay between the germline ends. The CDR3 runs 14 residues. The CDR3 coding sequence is TGTGCCAGCAGGATGGACAGCATGAACACTGAAGCTTTCTTT. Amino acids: CASRMDSMNTEAFF.

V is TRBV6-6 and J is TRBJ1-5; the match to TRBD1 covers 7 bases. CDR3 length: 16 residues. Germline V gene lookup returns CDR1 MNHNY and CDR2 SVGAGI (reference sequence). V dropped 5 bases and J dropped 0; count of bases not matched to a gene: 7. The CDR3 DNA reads TGTGCCAGCAGTCCCACAGGGGAACATAGCAATCAGCCCCAGCATTTT. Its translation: CASSPTGEHSNQPQHF.

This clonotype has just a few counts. The CDR3 is CASRSRDWPFF. Here the CDR3 DNA reads TGCGCCAGCAGAAGCCGGGACTGGCCGTTCTTC. The chain joins TRBV5-1 to TRBJ2-1; perhaps TRBD2 as D (6 bases). Trimming removed 5 bases from V and 15 bases from J, with 15 bases in between. Looked up from germline, CDR1 is SGHRS and CDR2 is YFSETQ. The CDR3 covers 11 residues. The whole variable domain, remainder taken from reference TRBV5-1 and TRBJ2-1, is KAGVTQTPRYLIKTRGQQVTLSCSPISGHRSVSWYQQTPGQGLQFLFEYFSETQRNKGNFPGRFSGRQFSNSRSEMNVSTLELGDSALYLCASRSRDWPFFGPGTRLTVL.

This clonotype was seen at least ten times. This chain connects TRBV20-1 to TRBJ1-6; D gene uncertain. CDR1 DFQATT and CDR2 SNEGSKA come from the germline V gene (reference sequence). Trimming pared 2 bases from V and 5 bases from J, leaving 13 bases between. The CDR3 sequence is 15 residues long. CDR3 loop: CSARTPGADNSPLHF. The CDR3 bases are TGCAGTGCTAGAACACCCGGAGCCGATAATTCACCCCTCCACTTT.

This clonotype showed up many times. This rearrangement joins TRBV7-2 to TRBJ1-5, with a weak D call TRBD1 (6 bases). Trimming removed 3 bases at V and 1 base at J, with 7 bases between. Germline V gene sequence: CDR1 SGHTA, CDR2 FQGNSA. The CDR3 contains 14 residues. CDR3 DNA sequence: TGTGCCAGCAGCTTTGACAGGAGCAATCAGCCCCAGCATTTT. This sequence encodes CASSFDRSNQPQHF.

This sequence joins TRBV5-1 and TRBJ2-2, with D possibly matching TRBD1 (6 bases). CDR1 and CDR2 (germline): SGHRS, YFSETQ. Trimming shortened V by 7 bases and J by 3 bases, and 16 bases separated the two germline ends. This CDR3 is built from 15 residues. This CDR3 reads CASATGNRDTGELFF. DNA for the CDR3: TGCGCCAGCGCTACCGGAAACAGGGACACCGGGGAGCTGTTTTTT.

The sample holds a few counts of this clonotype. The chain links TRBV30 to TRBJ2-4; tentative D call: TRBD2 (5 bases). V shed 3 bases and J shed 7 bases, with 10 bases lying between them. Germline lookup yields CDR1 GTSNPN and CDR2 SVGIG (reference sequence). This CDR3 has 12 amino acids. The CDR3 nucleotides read TGTGCCTGGAGACGTGGAGGCAACATTCAGTACTTC. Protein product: CAWRRGGNIQYF.

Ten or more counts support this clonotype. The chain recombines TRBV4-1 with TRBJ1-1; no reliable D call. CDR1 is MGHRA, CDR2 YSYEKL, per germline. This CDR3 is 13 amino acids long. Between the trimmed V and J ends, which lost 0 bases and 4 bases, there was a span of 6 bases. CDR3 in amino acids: CASSQEWGTEAFF. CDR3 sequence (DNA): TGCGCCAGCAGCCAAGAATGGGGCACTGAAGCTTTCTTT.

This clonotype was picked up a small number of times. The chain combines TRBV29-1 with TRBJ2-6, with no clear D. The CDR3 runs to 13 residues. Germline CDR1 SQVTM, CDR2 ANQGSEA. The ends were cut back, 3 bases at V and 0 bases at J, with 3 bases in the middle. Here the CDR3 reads CSVDSSGANVLTF. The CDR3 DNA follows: TGCAGCGTTGACAGCTCTGGGGCCAACGTCCTGACTTTC.

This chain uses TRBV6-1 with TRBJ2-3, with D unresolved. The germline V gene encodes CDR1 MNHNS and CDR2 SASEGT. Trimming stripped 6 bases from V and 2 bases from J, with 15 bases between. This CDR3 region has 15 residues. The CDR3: CASRYARILTDTQYF. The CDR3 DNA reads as TGTGCCAGCAGGTACGCCAGGATCCTCACAGATACGCAGTATTTT.

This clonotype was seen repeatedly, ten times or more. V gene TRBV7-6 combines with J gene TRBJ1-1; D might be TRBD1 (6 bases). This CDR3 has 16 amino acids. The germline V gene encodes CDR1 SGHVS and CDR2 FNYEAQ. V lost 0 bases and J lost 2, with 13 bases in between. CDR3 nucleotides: TGTGCCAGCAGCTTAGCAGCCGGACAGCTTAACACTGAAGCTTTCTTT. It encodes CASSLAAGQLNTEAFF.

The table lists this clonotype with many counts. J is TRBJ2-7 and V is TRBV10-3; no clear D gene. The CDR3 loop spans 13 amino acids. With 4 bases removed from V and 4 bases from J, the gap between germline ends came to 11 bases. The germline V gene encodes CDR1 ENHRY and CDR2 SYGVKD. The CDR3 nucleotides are TGTGCCATCAGTGTAAAGCAGGAATACGAGCAGTACTTC. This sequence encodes CAISVKQEYEQYF.

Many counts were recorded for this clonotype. The CDR3 region is CASSVTGKGAEAFF. CDR3 coding DNA: TGTGCCAGCAGTGTAACAGGGAAGGGTGCTGAAGCTTTCTTT. The chain employs TRBV6-2 or TRBV6-3 and TRBJ1-1, with TRBD1 as a possible D gene (6 bases). This CDR3 spans 14 amino acids. The ends were cut back, 5 bases at V and 6 bases at J, with 16 bases in the middle. Germline V gene data show CDR1 as MNHEY and CDR2 as SVGEGT.

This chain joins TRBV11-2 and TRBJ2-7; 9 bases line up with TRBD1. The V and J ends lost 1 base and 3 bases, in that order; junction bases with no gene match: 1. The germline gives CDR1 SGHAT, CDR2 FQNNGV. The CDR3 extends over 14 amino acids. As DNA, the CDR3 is TGTGCCAGCAGCTTAGGGGGACAGGGCTACGAGCAGTACTTC. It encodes CASSLGGQGYEQYF.